This TCR beta chain stems from a study of T cell responses to AZD1222 COVID-19 vaccine. Libraries were prepared by immunoSEQ multiplex PCR; TCRdb keeps only in-frame clonotypes and omits some of them. The repertoire holds approximately 140,000 clones, with about 90% as singletons. Germline CDR1 reads MNHEY; CDR2 reads SMNVEV (reference sequence). The CDR3 extends over 18 amino acids. Trimming removed 5 bases at V and 3 bases at J, with 20 bases between. The TCR comes from an adult in good health. This chain links TRBV27 with TRBJ1-6, with D possibly matching TRBD1 (5 bases). The starting material was peripheral blood, obtained on day 0 of AZD1222 vaccination. The CDR3 loop is CASSLKIGRGYYNSPLHF. DNA of the CDR3: TGTGCCAGCAGTCTTAAAATCGGTCGGGGCTACTATAATTCACCCCTCCACTTT.